Following are 9 T cell receptor beta chains from one sample sequenced in a study of cytomegalovirus exposure and HLA in healthy donors. A multiplex PCR was run with 60 Vbeta primers and 13 Jbeta primers. TCRdb keeps only in-frame clones here, not all; method: immunoSEQ multiplex PCR. The sample records approximately 210,000 clones, 80% to 85% being singletons. Sequencing was carried out using PBMCs. The receptor set was obtained from a woman aged 40 to 55 in good health and CMV-seronegative.

The CDR3 nucleotides are TGCGCCAGCAGTCAATCGGGGACAGGGGGCGAGCAGTACGTC. It encodes CASSQSGTGGEQYV. The chain has TRBV23-1 and TRBJ2-7; 11 bases are shared with TRBD1. TRBV23-1 is flagged as an ORF with uncertain function. The CDR3 runs to 14 residues. V was pared by 0 bases and J by 6 bases, with 1 base of the junction left unmatched.

This clone was picked up one time. CDR3 sequence reads: CASSWTRTENYGYTF. The CDR3 region has the DNA TGCGCCAGCAGCTGGACACGGACGGAAAACTATGGCTACACCTTC. The chain uses TRBV5-1 and TRBJ1-2; D perhaps matches TRBD1 (5 bases). V was shortened by 3 bases and J by 2 bases, with 14 bases between the two germline ends. CDR3 length: 15 amino acids. CDR1 and CDR2 (germline): SGHRS, YFSETQ.

V usage is TRBV4-1 and J usage is TRBJ1-2; D is possibly TRBD1 (5 bases). The CDR3 spans 15 residues. Germline V gives CDR1 MGHRA, CDR2 YSYEKL. V lost 3 bases and J 0 bases, leaving 11 bases between the germline ends. The DNA for the CDR3 is TGCGCCAGCAGCCAGGACGACAGACCTAACTATGGCTACACCTTC. It encodes CASSQDDRPNYGYTF.

The chain recombines TRBV4-2 with TRBJ1-1, with 9 bases fitting TRBD1. This CDR3 spans 13 amino acids. J lost 2 bases, V lost 8 bases, and 3 bases had no gene match. Germline V gene data show CDR1 as LGHNA and CDR2 as YNFKEQ. The CDR3, as DNA: TGTGCCAGCGGGGACAGGGACAACACTGAAGCTTTCTTT. Protein product: CASGDRDNTEAFF.

This clone was detected only once. V is TRBV2 and J is TRBJ2-7; TRBD2 matches at 7 bases. The trim removed 6 bases at V and 0 bases at J, leaving 5 bases unmatched. The CDR3 extends over 14 amino acids. Germline CDR1 is SNHLY and CDR2 is FYNNEI. The CDR3 sequence: CASSPTSASYEQYF. CDR3 nucleotide sequence: TGTGCCAGCAGCCCTACTAGCGCCTCCTACGAGCAGTACTTC.

The rearrangement uses TRBV6-5 and TRBJ1-1; tentative D call: TRBD1 (5 bases). Germline CDR1 is MNHEY and CDR2 is SVGAGI. The CDR3 is made up of 15 amino acids. Trimming cost V 6 bases and J 1 base, with 15 bases left between them. CDR3 loop: CASSQGPSANTEAFF. The CDR3 bases are TGTGCCAGCAGCCAGGGTCCCTCGGCGAACACTGAAGCTTTCTTT.

This clone has a handful of counts. The chain combines TRBV19 with TRBJ1-5; D remains ambiguous. V was clipped by 7 bases and J by 0 bases, with 10 bases between them. CDR1 and CDR2 from the germline V gene are LNHDA and SQIVND (reference sequence). There are 14 residues in the CDR3. CDR3 coding DNA: TGTGCCAGTACCCCGGTTAGTAGCAATCAGCCCCAGCATTTT. Protein: CASTPVSSNQPQHF.

This rearrangement joins TRBV7-3 to TRBJ1-2; D perhaps matches TRBD1 (6 bases). Germline V gives CDR1 SGHTA, CDR2 FQGTGA. V was pared by 3 bases and J by 6 bases, with 14 bases between. The CDR3 sequence is 14 residues long. The CDR3, as DNA: TGTGCCAGCAGCTTCTCCGCAGGGGTGGATGGCTACACCTTC. Its translation is CASSFSAGVDGYTF.

J is TRBJ2-3 and V is TRBV5-1; D is possibly TRBD2 (6 bases). Germline V gene sequence: CDR1 SGHRS, CDR2 YFSETQ. The CDR3 is made up of 17 amino acids. The ends were cut back, 4 bases at V and 0 bases at J, with 18 bases in the middle. The CDR3 DNA reads as TGCGCCAGCAGCCCCTACCGGTGGGAGGTGAGCACAGATACGCAGTATTTT. As protein: CASSPYRWEVSTDTQYF.